The 23 T cell receptor beta chains listed next were all sequenced from one sample in a study of cytomegalovirus exposure and HLA in healthy donors. The PCR was carried out with 60 Vbeta primers and 13 Jbeta primers. Here immunoSEQ multiplex PCR was the method, and the copy in TCRdb shows in-frame clones only, minus some. Here the sample spans 120,000 or so clones, more than 80% being singletons. Sequencing input: PBMCs. The receptors shown here come from a man aged 25 to 40 in good health and CMV-seropositive.

This clone has more than one count but fewer than ten. V gene TRBV13 combines with J gene TRBJ2-6; TRBD2 might be the D (5 bases). This CDR3 spans 17 amino acids. The ends were cut back, 0 bases at V and 2 bases at J, with 11 bases in the middle. CDR1 and CDR2 from the germline V gene are PRHDT and FYEKMQ (reference sequence). CDR3 nucleotides: TGTGCCAGCAGCTTAGGTCCGGGATCCCCTGGGGCCAACGTCCTGACTTTC. Encoded protein: CASSLGPGSPGANVLTF. Based on the CDR3 plus reference TRBV13 and TRBJ2-6, the full variable domain is AAGVIQSPRHLIKEKRETATLKCYPIPRHDTVYWYQQGPGQDPQFLISFYEKMQSDKGSIPDRFSAQQFSDYHSELNMSSLELGDSALYFCASSLGPGSPGANVLTFGAGSRLTVL.

This chain connects TRBV27 to TRBJ1-1; weak D call: TRBD1 (5 bases). Germline CDR1 reads MNHEY; CDR2 reads SMNVEV (reference sequence). V was trimmed by 3 bases and J by 4 bases, leaving 9 bases between them. This CDR3 contains 13 residues. The CDR3 sequence is CASSFKTATEAFF. The CDR3 bases are TGTGCCAGCAGTTTCAAGACAGCCACTGAAGCTTTCTTT.

This clone was seen a single time. The V call is TRBV5-5, the J call TRBJ1-6; D unresolved. From germline, CDR1 is SGHKS and CDR2 YYEKEE (reference sequence). The V end was cut by 5 bases, the J end by 14 bases, with 20 bases between. The CDR3 is 14 amino acids. The CDR3 DNA is TGTGCCAGCAGTTCCGGTCCCGATTCGGGGACCCTCCACTTT. Protein sequence: CASSSGPDSGTLHF.

V is TRBV30 and J is TRBJ1-5; D remains ambiguous. Germline V lookup: CDR1 GTSNPN, CDR2 SVGIG (reference sequence). Trimming removed 4 bases at V and 6 bases at J, with 13 bases between. This CDR3 is 13 amino acids long. The DNA for the CDR3 is TGTGCCTGGACGTCGGGATCAGGTCAGCCCCAGCATTTT. It codes for CAWTSGSGQPQHF.

The chain links TRBV10-1 to TRBJ1-1; 10 nucleotides align to TRBD1. Trimming cost V 3 bases and J 4 bases; bases outside gene matches: 5. The CDR3 extends over 15 amino acids. In germline, CDR1 is WNHNN, CDR2 SYGVQD (reference sequence). The DNA for the CDR3 is TGCGCCAGCAGTGAAACGACAGGGGGCGCCACTGAAGCTTTCTTT. Amino acids: CASSETTGGATEAFF.

Only one count was recorded for this clone. This chain joins TRBV4-1 and TRBJ2-1; D not resolved. The CDR3 has 15 amino acids. The germline V gene has CDR1 MGHRA and CDR2 YSYEKL. V was trimmed by 4 bases and J by 4 bases, leaving 14 bases between them. CDR3: CASSRAHQNYNEQFF. For the CDR3, the DNA is TGCGCCAGCAGCCGGGCACACCAAAATTACAATGAGCAGTTCTTC.

On this clone itself: Other DNA sequences in this specimen translate into the identical CDR3. The genes are TRBV7-8 and TRBJ1-1, with a possible D match to TRBD1 (5 bases). Trimming removed 1 base at V and 4 bases at J, with 7 bases between. The germline gives CDR1 SGHVS, CDR2 FQNEAQ. This CDR3 has 13 amino acids. CDR3 bases: TGTGCCAGCAGCTTAGGGGGGGGCACTGAAGCTTTCTTT. Its translation: CASSLGGGTEAFF.

The V and J genes are TRBV4-2 and TRBJ2-5; 9 bases match TRBD2. The CDR3 spans 16 residues. V trimming: 4 bases; J trimming: 5 bases; junction bases outside the gene matches: 11. Per germline, CDR1 LGHNA and CDR2 YNFKEQ. CDR3 nucleotide sequence: TGTGCCAGCAGCCCCCGGGCGGGGGGGCAGTGGGAGACCCAGTACTTC. Translated, it gives CASSPRAGGQWETQYF.

The DNA for the CDR3 is TGTGCCAGCAGTGAAGTTAACTCCGCCACAGATACGCAGTATTTT. It translates to CASSEVNSATDTQYF. The rearrangement joins TRBV6-1 to TRBJ2-3; D not certain. The CDR3 totals 15 residues. Germline V lookup: CDR1 MNHNS, CDR2 SASEGT. V dropped 1 base and J dropped 2 bases, with 10 bases sitting between them.

This chain uses TRBV2 with TRBJ2-7, with D tentatively TRBD2 (7 bases). Germline V gene data show CDR1 as SNHLY and CDR2 as FYNNEI. This CDR3 has 13 amino acids. The V and J ends lost 1 base and 5 bases respectively, with 9 bases between them. This chain's CDR3 is CASSEVGGHEQYF. In DNA, the CDR3 is TGTGCCAGCAGTGAAGTCGGGGGGCACGAGCAGTACTTC.

This chain uses TRBV7-8 with TRBJ2-3; TRBD2 aligns across 7 bases. The CDR3 covers 16 residues. Germline V lookup: CDR1 SGHVS, CDR2 FQNEAQ. Unmatched junction bases numbered 8, after V lost 2 bases and J lost 3 bases. This CDR3 reads CASSLLVRAGTDTQYF. CDR3 in DNA: TGTGCCAGCAGCTTACTAGTTCGAGCGGGGACAGATACGCAGTATTTT.

V and J are TRBV9 and TRBJ2-7; 10 bases align to TRBD1. Germline values: CDR1 SGDLS, CDR2 YYNGEE. The CDR3 consists of 15 residues. Trimming removed 0 bases from V and 3 bases from J; junction bases left unmatched: 3. The CDR3 DNA sequence: TGTGCCAGCAGCGTAGGGGGACAGGGGAGCTACGAGCAGTACTTC. Protein: CASSVGGQGSYEQYF.

V usage is TRBV5-1 and J usage is TRBJ1-3; possible D gene TRBD1, 6 bases. From germline, CDR1 is SGHRS and CDR2 YFSETQ. The length of the CDR3 is 16 residues. V dropped 4 bases and J dropped 2 bases, with 16 bases sitting between them. CDR3 DNA: TGCGCCAGCAGCACAGCACAGGGAACAGCTGGAAACACCATATATTTT. Protein product: CASSTAQGTAGNTIYF.

This clone was detected only a few times. The V call is TRBV14, the J call TRBJ2-7; D call uncertain. CDR3 length: 11 residues. With 8 bases removed from V and 4 bases from J, the gap between germline ends came to 9 bases. Germline CDR1 reads SGHDN; CDR2 reads FVKESK. The CDR3 loop is CASASLYEQYF. In DNA, the CDR3 is TGTGCCAGCGCGAGCTTATACGAGCAGTACTTC.

The V call is TRBV19, the J call TRBJ2-4; perhaps TRBD1 as D (7 bases). The germline V gene encodes CDR1 LNHDA and CDR2 SQIVND (reference sequence). The CDR3 runs 14 residues. The germline V and J ends were trimmed by 5 bases and 8 bases, with 16 bases remaining between them. The CDR3 DNA follows: TGTGCCAGTAGTGATCAGGGGGGCTGGGACATTCAGTACTTC. Its protein product is CASSDQGGWDIQYF.

This chain uses TRBV27 with TRBJ2-1; TRBD2 agrees at 7 bases. V was clipped by 0 bases and J by 4 bases; unmatched bases: 3. The germline gives CDR1 MNHEY, CDR2 SMNVEV (reference sequence). The CDR3 totals 15 residues. For the CDR3, the DNA is TGTGCCAGCAGTTTATCGGGGACTACATACAATGAGCAGTTCTTC. Translated, it gives CASSLSGTTYNEQFF.

The chain employs TRBV2 and TRBJ2-3; 7 bases line up with TRBD2. V dropped 3 bases and J dropped 1; count of bases not matched to a gene: 1. Germline CDR1 and CDR2: SNHLY and FYNNEI. The CDR3 totals 14 residues. Here the CDR3 reads CASSDLAGTDTQYF. CDR3 sequence (DNA): TGTGCCAGCAGTGACCTAGCGGGCACAGATACGCAGTATTTT.

This rearrangement joins TRBV28 to TRBJ1-1, with D maybe TRBD1 (6 bases). Germline loops: CDR1 MDHEN, CDR2 SYDVKM. Trimming shortened V by 5 bases and J by 1 base, and 17 bases separated the two germline ends. The CDR3 is 16 residues long. CDR3: CASSLTSGGRNTEAFF. The DNA of the CDR3 is TGTGCCAGCAGTCTCACGTCCGGGGGGCGGAACACTGAAGCTTTCTTT.

Here the CDR3 reads CASSLGQGANEQFF. The CDR3 nucleotides read TGTGCCAGCAGCTTAGGTCAGGGGGCCAATGAGCAGTTCTTC. The chain combines TRBV7-9 with TRBJ2-1; 8 bases map to TRBD1. Germline-derived CDR1 and CDR2 are SEHNR and FQNEAQ (reference sequence). The CDR3 length is 14 residues. With V trimmed by 1 base and J by 6 bases, 2 bases remained unmatched. Looking up the rest from reference TRBV7-9 and TRBJ2-1 gives the full variable domain: DTGVSQNPRHKITKRGQNVTFRCDPISEHNRLYWYRQTLGQGPEFLTYFQNEAQLEKSRLLSDRFSAERPKGSFSTLEIQRTEQGDSAMYLCASSLGQGANEQFFGPGTRLTVL.

This chain uses TRBV6-5 with TRBJ2-7; 9 nucleotides agree with TRBD1. This CDR3 spans 15 amino acids. V gave up 0 bases and J gave up 2 bases; unmatched junction bases: 2. Germline CDR1 MNHEY, CDR2 SVGAGI. CDR3 nucleotides: TGTGCCAGCAGTTACTCGCGACAGGGGGCCTACGAGCAGTACTTC. Translating it yields CASSYSRQGAYEQYF.

The CDR3 DNA sequence: TGTGCCAGCAAGGGGACAGACTCCTACGAGCAGTACTTC. It specifies CASKGTDSYEQYF. This chain joins TRBV27 and TRBJ2-5; TRBD1 agrees at 7 bases. Judging by the DNA end, TRBJ2-7 fits better; the J call may be wrong. Germline loops: CDR1 MNHEY, CDR2 SMNVEV (reference sequence). This CDR3 is built from 13 residues.

The chain carries TRBV6-6 and TRBJ2-5; D unresolved. The germline V and J ends were trimmed by 2 bases and 3 bases, with 7 bases remaining between them. There are 13 residues in the CDR3. CDR1 is MNHNY, CDR2 SVGAGI, per germline (reference sequence). CDR3 protein: CASSYARKETQYF. In DNA form, the CDR3 reads TGTGCCAGCAGTTACGCGCGGAAAGAGACCCAGTACTTC.

V is TRBV18 and J is TRBJ2-3; D might be TRBD1 (6 bases). From germline, CDR1 is KGHSH and CDR2 LQKENI. The CDR3 extends over 15 amino acids. V lost 0 bases to trimming and J lost 5 bases, with 12 bases between them. Here the CDR3 reads CASSPPQGPGDTQYF. The CDR3 DNA follows: TGTGCCAGCTCACCACCCCAGGGGCCTGGAGATACGCAGTATTTT. Combining the CDR3 with reference TRBV18 and TRBJ2-3 gives the whole variable domain NAGVMQNPRHLVRRRGQEARLRCSPMKGHSHVYWYRQLPEEGLKFMVYLQKENIIDESGMPKERFSAEFPKEGPSILRIQQVVRGDSAAYFCASSPPQGPGDTQYFGPGTRLTVL.